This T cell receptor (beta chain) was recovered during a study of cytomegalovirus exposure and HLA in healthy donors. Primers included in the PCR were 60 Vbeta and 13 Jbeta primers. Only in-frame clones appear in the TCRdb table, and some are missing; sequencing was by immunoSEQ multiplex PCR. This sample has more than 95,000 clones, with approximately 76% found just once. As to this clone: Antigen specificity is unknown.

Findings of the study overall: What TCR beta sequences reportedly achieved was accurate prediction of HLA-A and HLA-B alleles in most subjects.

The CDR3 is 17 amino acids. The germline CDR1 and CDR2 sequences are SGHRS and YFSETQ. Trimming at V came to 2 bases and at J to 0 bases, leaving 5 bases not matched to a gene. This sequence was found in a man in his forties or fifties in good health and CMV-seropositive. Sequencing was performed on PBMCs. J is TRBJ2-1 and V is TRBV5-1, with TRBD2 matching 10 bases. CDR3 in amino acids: CASSFASGRDSYNEQFF. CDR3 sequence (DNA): TGCGCCAGCAGCTTTGCTAGCGGGAGAGACTCCTACAATGAGCAGTTCTTC.